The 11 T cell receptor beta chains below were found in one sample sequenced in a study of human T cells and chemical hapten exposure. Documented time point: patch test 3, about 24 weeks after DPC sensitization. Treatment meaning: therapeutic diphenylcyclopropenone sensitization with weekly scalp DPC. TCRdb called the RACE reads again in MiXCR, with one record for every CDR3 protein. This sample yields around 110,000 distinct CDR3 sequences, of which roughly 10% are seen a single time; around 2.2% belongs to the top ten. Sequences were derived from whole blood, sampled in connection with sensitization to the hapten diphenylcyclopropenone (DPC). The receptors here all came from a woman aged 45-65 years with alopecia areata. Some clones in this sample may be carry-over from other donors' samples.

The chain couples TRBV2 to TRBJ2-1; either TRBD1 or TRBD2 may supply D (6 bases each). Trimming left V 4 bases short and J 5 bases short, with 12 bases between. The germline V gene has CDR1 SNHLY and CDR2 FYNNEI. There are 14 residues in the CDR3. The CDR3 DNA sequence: TGTGCCAGCAGTGGGAGGGCAGGGGACAATGAGCAGTTCTTC. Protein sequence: CASSGRAGDNEQFF.

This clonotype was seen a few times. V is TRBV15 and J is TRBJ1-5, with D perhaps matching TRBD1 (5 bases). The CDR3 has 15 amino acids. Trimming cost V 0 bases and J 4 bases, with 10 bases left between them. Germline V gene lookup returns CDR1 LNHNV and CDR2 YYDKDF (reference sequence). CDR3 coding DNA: TGTGCCACCAGCAGAGATCGCCCAGGGAATCAGCCCCAGCATTTT. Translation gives CATSRDRPGNQPQHF.

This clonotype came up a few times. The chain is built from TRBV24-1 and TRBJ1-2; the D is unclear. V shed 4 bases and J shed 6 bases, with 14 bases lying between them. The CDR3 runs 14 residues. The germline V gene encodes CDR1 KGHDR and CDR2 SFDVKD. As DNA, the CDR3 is TGTGCCACCAGTGACCCCGGCCGAGGCCATGGCTACACCTTC. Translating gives CATSDPGRGHGYTF.

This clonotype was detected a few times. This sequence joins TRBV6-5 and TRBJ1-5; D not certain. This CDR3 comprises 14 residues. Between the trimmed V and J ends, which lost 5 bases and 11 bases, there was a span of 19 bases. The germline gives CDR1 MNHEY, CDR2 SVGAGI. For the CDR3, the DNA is TGTGCCAGCAGTCGTACCGGACCACCTTGGACCCAGCATTTT. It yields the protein CASSRTGPPWTQHF.

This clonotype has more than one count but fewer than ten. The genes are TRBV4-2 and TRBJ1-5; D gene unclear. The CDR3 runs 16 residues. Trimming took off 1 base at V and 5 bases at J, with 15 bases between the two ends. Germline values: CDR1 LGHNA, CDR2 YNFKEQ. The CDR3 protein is CASSQASGSSDQPQHF. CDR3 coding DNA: TGTGCCAGCAGCCAAGCTAGTGGCTCCTCGGATCAGCCCCAGCATTTT.

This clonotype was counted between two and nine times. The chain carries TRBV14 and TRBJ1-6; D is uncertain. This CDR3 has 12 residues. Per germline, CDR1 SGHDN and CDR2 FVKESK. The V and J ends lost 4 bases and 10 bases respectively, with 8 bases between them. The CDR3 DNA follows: TGTGCCAGCAGCCCTCCGGGGTCACCCCTCCACTTT. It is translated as CASSPPGSPLHF.

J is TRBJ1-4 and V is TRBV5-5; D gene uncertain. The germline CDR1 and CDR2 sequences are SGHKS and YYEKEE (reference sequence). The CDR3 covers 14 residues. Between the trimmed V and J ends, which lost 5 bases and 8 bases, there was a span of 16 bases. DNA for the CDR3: TGTGCCAGCAGGTTCGGACCGGGCAACGAAAAACTGTTTTTT. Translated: CASRFGPGNEKLFF.

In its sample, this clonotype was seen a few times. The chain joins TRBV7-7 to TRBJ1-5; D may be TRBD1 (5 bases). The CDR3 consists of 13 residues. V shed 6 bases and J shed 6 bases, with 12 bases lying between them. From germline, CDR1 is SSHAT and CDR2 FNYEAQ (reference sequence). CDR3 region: CASRLHRIQPQHF. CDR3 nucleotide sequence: TGTGCCAGCAGACTTCACAGGATTCAGCCCCAGCATTTT.

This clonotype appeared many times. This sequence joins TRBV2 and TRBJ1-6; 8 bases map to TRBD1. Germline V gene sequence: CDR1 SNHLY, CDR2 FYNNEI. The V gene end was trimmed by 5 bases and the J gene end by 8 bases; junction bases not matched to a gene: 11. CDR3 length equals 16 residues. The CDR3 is CASSSTGGRSDSPLHF. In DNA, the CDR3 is TGTGCCAGCAGTTCCACAGGGGGAAGATCGGATTCACCCCTCCACTTT. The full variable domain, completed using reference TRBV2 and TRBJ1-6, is EPEVTQTPSHQVTQMGQEVILRCVPISNHLYFYWYRQILGQKVEFLVSFYNNEISEKSEIFDDQFSVERPDGSNFTLKIRSTKLEDSAMYFCASSSTGGRSDSPLHFGNGTRLTVT.

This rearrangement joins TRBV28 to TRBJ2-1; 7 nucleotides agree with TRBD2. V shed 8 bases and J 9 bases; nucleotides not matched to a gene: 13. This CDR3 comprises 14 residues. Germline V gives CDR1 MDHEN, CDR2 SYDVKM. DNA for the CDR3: TGTGCCAGCTCTACCCGGACGGGGGAGGGTGAGCAGTTCTTC. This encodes CASSTRTGEGEQFF.

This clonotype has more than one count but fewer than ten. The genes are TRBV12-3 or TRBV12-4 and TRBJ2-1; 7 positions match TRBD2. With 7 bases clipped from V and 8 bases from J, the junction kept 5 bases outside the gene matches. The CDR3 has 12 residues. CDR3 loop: CASILAAHEQFF. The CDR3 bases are TGTGCCAGCATCCTAGCGGCACATGAGCAGTTCTTC.